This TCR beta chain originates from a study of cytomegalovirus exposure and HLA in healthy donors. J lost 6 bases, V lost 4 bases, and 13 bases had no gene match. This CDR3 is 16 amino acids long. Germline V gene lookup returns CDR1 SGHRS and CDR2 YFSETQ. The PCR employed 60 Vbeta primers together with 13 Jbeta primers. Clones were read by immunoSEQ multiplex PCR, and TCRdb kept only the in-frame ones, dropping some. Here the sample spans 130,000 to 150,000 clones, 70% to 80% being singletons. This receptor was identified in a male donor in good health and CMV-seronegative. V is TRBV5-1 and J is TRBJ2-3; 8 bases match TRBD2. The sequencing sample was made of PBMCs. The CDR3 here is CASSLGDRGGSDTQYF. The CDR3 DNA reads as TGCGCCAGCAGCCTGGGGGATCGGGGGGGATCGGATACGCAGTATTTT.